Each of the 32 T cell receptor beta chains below was sequenced from the same sample in a study of cytomegalovirus exposure and HLA in healthy donors. Sequencing used immunoSEQ multiplex PCR; TCRdb keeps in-frame clones, though not all of them. This sample has roughly 60,000 clones; 90% to 95% occur once, and the top ten carry 2% to 2.5%. Sequencing was carried out using PBMCs. The receptors derive from a woman in her twenties or thirties in good health and CMV-seronegative.

The chain carries TRBV11-2 and TRBJ1-2; TRBD1 aligns across 9 bases. V dropped 5 bases and J dropped 3; count of bases not matched to a gene: 7. Germline loops: CDR1 SGHAT, CDR2 FQNNGV. This CDR3 contains 15 residues. The CDR3 here is CASSQDRQGDYGYTF. CDR3 sequence (DNA): TGTGCCAGCAGCCAAGACCGACAGGGGGACTATGGCTACACCTTC. The full variable domain, rest sourced from reference TRBV11-2 and TRBJ1-2, is EAGVAQSPRYKIIEKRQSVAFWCNPISGHATLYWYQQILGQGPKLLIQFQNNGVVDDSQLPKDRFSAERLKGVDSTLKIQPAKLEDSAVYLCASSQDRQGDYGYTFGSGTRLTVV.

The rearrangement uses TRBV30 and TRBJ2-3; 9 bases fit TRBD2. The CDR3 has 16 residues. V shed 0 bases, J shed 5 bases, and the junction held 9 bases outside the gene matches. Germline CDR1 and CDR2: GTSNPN and SVGIG (reference sequence). The CDR3 loop is CAWSVGAGGPGDTQYF. The CDR3 nucleotides are TGTGCCTGGAGTGTTGGGGCGGGAGGGCCCGGAGATACGCAGTATTTT.

As DNA, the CDR3 is TGTGCCAGCAACTTACAGGGGGAACACGTTACTGAAGCTTTCTTT. Protein: CASNLQGEHVTEAFF. This chain joins TRBV6-1 and TRBJ1-1; 8 bases are shared with TRBD1. J was trimmed by 5 bases and V by 7 bases; bases with no gene match: 12. CDR1 MNHNS and CDR2 SASEGT come from the germline V gene. The CDR3 sequence is 15 residues long.

The chain is built from TRBV10-2 and TRBJ2-1, with 11 nucleotides matching TRBD2. The junction had 11 bases not matched to a gene; V was cut back by 5 bases and J by 8 bases. Germline CDR1 reads WSHSY; CDR2 reads SAAADI. The CDR3 loop spans 16 amino acids. The CDR3 protein is CASSPLVAGGEHEQFF. For the CDR3, the DNA is TGCGCCAGCAGTCCACTGGTAGCGGGAGGGGAACATGAGCAGTTCTTC.

CDR3 amino acids: CASSQDGTANTEAFF. The CDR3 nucleotides are TGCGCCAGCAGCCAAGACGGGACTGCGAACACTGAAGCTTTCTTT. V usage is TRBV4-1 and J usage is TRBJ1-1; tentatively, D is TRBD1 (5 bases). Germline CDR1 reads MGHRA; CDR2 reads YSYEKL. The CDR3 consists of 15 residues. V gave up 0 bases and J gave up 1 base, with 9 bases separating them.

This clone was detected only once. The rearrangement links TRBV19 to TRBJ1-1; TRBD1 matches 8 bases. Unmatched junction bases numbered 13, after V lost 3 bases and J lost 4 bases. The CDR3 is 17 amino acids. Germline CDR1 is LNHDA and CDR2 is SQIVND (reference sequence). As DNA, the CDR3 is TGTGCCAGTAGTATTAGTCAGGGGGCGAATTCGATCACTGAAGCTTTCTTT. This encodes CASSISQGANSITEAFF.

This clone appeared a few times. The V call is TRBV7-2, the J call TRBJ2-3; the match to TRBD1 covers 9 bases. The length of the CDR3 is 14 residues. Germline V gives CDR1 SGHTA, CDR2 FQGNSA. Trimming cost V 4 bases and J 4 bases; bases outside gene matches: 3. The CDR3 DNA follows: TGTGCCAGCAGCTGGCGACAGGGGGCAGATACGCAGTATTTT. Encoded protein: CASSWRQGADTQYF.

V usage is TRBV18 and J usage is TRBJ2-1; 12 positions agree with TRBD2. Germline CDR1 KGHSH, CDR2 LQKENI. J was trimmed by 3 bases and V by 3 bases; bases with no gene match: 3. The CDR3 totals 16 residues. The CDR3 protein is CASSPWTSGDYNEQFF. CDR3 nucleotides: TGTGCCAGCTCACCTTGGACTAGCGGGGACTACAATGAGCAGTTCTTC.

V is TRBV15 and J is TRBJ2-4; 9 nucleotides line up with TRBD2. From germline, CDR1 is LNHNV and CDR2 YYDKDF (reference sequence). CDR3 length: 20 residues. V was pared by 0 bases and J by 1 base, with 13 bases of the junction left unmatched. The CDR3 region has the DNA TGTGCCACCAGCAGAGATCGGAGTAGCGGGAGTGTGAGCGCCAAAAACATTCAGTACTTC. Its protein is CATSRDRSSGSVSAKNIQYF.

The rearrangement links TRBV9 to TRBJ2-3, with D maybe TRBD2 (6 bases). CDR1 is SGDLS and CDR2 is YYNGEE in the germline V gene. V lost 0 bases and J 5 bases, leaving 13 bases between the germline ends. CDR3 length: 15 amino acids. CDR3 region: CASSVGGTWGDTQYF. Here the CDR3 DNA reads TGTGCCAGCAGCGTAGGGGGGACTTGGGGAGATACGCAGTATTTT.

J is TRBJ2-5 and V is TRBV9; tentative D call: TRBD2 (6 bases). Deletions cut 2 bases from V and 5 bases from J, with 19 bases between. The germline V gene encodes CDR1 SGDLS and CDR2 YYNGEE. There are 16 residues in the CDR3. The CDR3 region is CASSVSGTSALETQYF. CDR3 DNA: TGTGCCAGCAGCGTGTCCGGGACTTCGGCTTTGGAGACCCAGTACTTC.

The chain has TRBV11-2 and TRBJ1-1; weak D call: TRBD1 (6 bases). The CDR3 contains 17 residues. V was trimmed by 1 base and J by 0 bases, leaving 15 bases between them. Germline-derived CDR1 and CDR2 are SGHAT and FQNNGV. CDR3 coding DNA: TGTGCCAGCAGCTTAGGGGGAATTACAGGGATGAACACTGAAGCTTTCTTT. Residues: CASSLGGITGMNTEAFF.

The J gene is TRBJ2-1, the V gene TRBV5-8, with 13 bases aligning to TRBD2. In germline, CDR1 is SGHTS, CDR2 YDEGEE. The V segment lost 0 bases and the J segment 8 bases; nucleotides outside the gene matches: 8. The CDR3 is 17 residues long. CDR3 amino acids: CASSLGGLAGPWYEQFF. CDR3 nucleotide sequence: TGTGCCAGCAGCTTGGGGGGACTAGCGGGACCGTGGTATGAGCAGTTCTTC.

The V gene is TRBV7-2, the J gene TRBJ2-5; possible D gene TRBD1, 6 bases. The CDR3 totals 15 residues. Germline loops: CDR1 SGHTA, CDR2 FQGNSA. Deletions cut 5 bases from V and 2 bases from J, with 15 bases between. CDR3 in amino acids: CASSAPGTRQETQYF. The CDR3, as DNA: TGTGCCAGCAGCGCCCCCGGGACAAGACAAGAGACCCAGTACTTC. Combining the CDR3 with reference TRBV7-2 and TRBJ2-5 gives the whole variable domain GAGVSQSPSNKVTEKGKDVELRCDPISGHTALYWYRQSLGQGLEFLIYFQGNSAPDKSGLPSDRFSAERTGGSVSTLTIQRTQQEDSAVYLCASSAPGTRQETQYFGPGTRLLVL.

The gene calls are TRBV7-3 and TRBJ1-1; D uncertain. Trimming removed 1 base from V and 1 base from J, with 7 bases in between. CDR3 length equals 14 residues. CDR1 and CDR2 from the germline V gene are SGHTA and FQGTGA. CDR3 protein: CASSLSPRNTEAFF. The CDR3 DNA sequence: TGTGCCAGCAGCTTAAGTCCGCGGAACACTGAAGCTTTCTTT. Complete variable domain (other parts from reference TRBV7-3 and TRBJ1-1): GAGVSQTPSNKVTEKGKYVELRCDPISGHTALYWYRQSLGQGPEFLIYFQGTGAADDSGLPNDRFFAVRPEGSVSTLKIQRTERGDSAVYLCASSLSPRNTEAFFGQGTRLTVV.

This clone was observed a few times. The gene calls are TRBV19 and TRBJ2-3; D perhaps matches TRBD2 (5 bases). The V end lost 4 bases, the J end lost 2 bases, and 16 bases lay between the germline ends. This CDR3 has 16 amino acids. Germline V gene data show CDR1 as LNHDA and CDR2 as SQIVND (reference sequence). The chain's CDR3 is CASSTEESWNTDTQYF. The CDR3, as DNA: TGTGCCAGTAGTACGGAGGAGAGCTGGAACACAGATACGCAGTATTTT. Full variable domain (rest looked up from reference TRBV19 and TRBJ2-3): DGGITQSPKYLFRKEGQNVTLSCEQNLNHDAMYWYRQDPGQGLRLIYYSQIVNDFQKGDIAEGYSVSREKKESFPLTVTSAQKNPTAFYLCASSTEESWNTDTQYFGPGTRLTVL.

V gene TRBV6-5 combines with J gene TRBJ2-2, with no clear D. Trimming stripped 2 bases from V and 4 bases from J, with 5 bases between. The germline gives CDR1 MNHEY, CDR2 SVGAGI. This CDR3 region has 13 residues. The CDR3 is CASSYPGTGELFF. CDR3 coding DNA: TGTGCCAGCAGTTACCCAGGCACCGGGGAGCTGTTTTTT.

The gene calls are TRBV19 and TRBJ2-7; maybe TRBD2 (5 bases). CDR1 is LNHDA, CDR2 SQIVND, per germline (reference sequence). Between the trimmed V and J ends, which lost 5 bases and 3 bases, there was a span of 11 bases. The CDR3 spans 13 residues. The CDR3 protein is CASSPGSNYEQYF. DNA of the CDR3: TGTGCCAGTAGTCCGGGATCGAACTACGAGCAGTACTTC. The complete variable domain, with remaining parts taken from reference TRBV19 and TRBJ2-7, reads DGGITQSPKYLFRKEGQNVTLSCEQNLNHDAMYWYRQDPGQGLRLIYYSQIVNDFQKGDIAEGYSVSREKKESFPLTVTSAQKNPTAFYLCASSPGSNYEQYFGPGTRLTVT.

V and J are TRBV29-1 and TRBJ2-3, with 7 bases matching TRBD2. There are 14 residues in the CDR3. CDR1 SQVTM and CDR2 ANQGSEA come from the germline V gene. Trimming took 6 bases from V and 0 from J; bases not matched to a gene: 6. CDR3: CSVHGLGSTDTQYF. The CDR3 nucleotides are TGCAGCGTCCATGGACTAGGTAGCACAGATACGCAGTATTTT.

The chain links TRBV4-1 to TRBJ1-2; no definite D call. V was trimmed by 0 bases and J by 2 bases, leaving 13 bases between them. Germline assignment: CDR1 MGHRA and CDR2 YSYEKL. The CDR3 is made up of 16 amino acids. The CDR3 is CASSQDFGGRNYGYTF. In DNA form, the CDR3 reads TGCGCCAGCAGCCAAGATTTTGGAGGGAGGAACTATGGCTACACCTTC.

V and J are TRBV5-1 and TRBJ2-5; 8 nucleotides agree with TRBD2. This CDR3 is built from 16 residues. The trim removed 0 bases at V and 3 bases at J, leaving 7 bases unmatched. Germline-derived CDR1 and CDR2 are SGHRS and YFSETQ. CDR3 sequence reads: CASSLDLSGGEETQYF. CDR3 sequence (DNA): TGCGCCAGCAGCTTGGATTTAAGCGGGGGAGAAGAGACCCAGTACTTC.

The J gene is TRBJ2-3, the V gene TRBV7-7; D remains unclear. Germline-derived CDR1 and CDR2 are SSHAT and FNYEAQ (reference sequence). V lost 5 bases to trimming and J lost 4 bases, with 19 bases between them. The CDR3 is 16 residues long. The CDR3 loop is CASSLRSGKAADTQYF. In nucleotides, the CDR3 is TGTGCCAGCAGCCTCCGTTCCGGAAAGGCGGCAGATACGCAGTATTTT.

This rearrangement joins TRBV28 to TRBJ2-2; 9 nucleotides agree with TRBD1. CDR3 size: 16 residues. After removal of 5 bases from V and 1 base from J, the junction contained 5 bases not matched to a gene. Per germline, CDR1 MDHEN and CDR2 SYDVKM. CDR3 DNA: TGTGCCAGCAGTCTTTTGGACAGGGGGAACACCGGGGAGCTGTTTTTT. As protein: CASSLLDRGNTGELFF.

This clone was seen only once. The chain combines TRBV9 with TRBJ2-7; 11 positions match TRBD2. The CDR3 is made up of 14 amino acids. Germline V gene data show CDR1 as SGDLS and CDR2 as YYNGEE. Trimming took 0 bases from V and 6 from J; bases not matched to a gene: 2. The CDR3 bases are TGTGCCAGCAGCGTAGTTAGCGGGAGGGGCGAGCAGTACTTC. Residues: CASSVVSGRGEQYF.

The chain combines TRBV19 with TRBJ2-2; D gene unclear. V was pared by 5 bases and J by 4 bases, with 11 bases between. The CDR3 runs to 14 residues. Germline CDR1 reads LNHDA; CDR2 reads SQIVND (reference sequence). CDR3 nucleotide sequence: TGTGCCAGTAGTCTACCCCTAGTCACCGGGGAGCTGTTTTTT. Translation gives CASSLPLVTGELFF.

J is TRBJ2-7 and V is TRBV19; TRBD2 matches 11 bases. The length of the CDR3 is 15 residues. Per germline, CDR1 LNHDA and CDR2 SQIVND (reference sequence). Trimming took 3 bases from V and 3 from J; bases not matched to a gene: 4. Here the CDR3 DNA reads TGTGCCAGTAGTATCATAGCGGGAGGGCTCTACGAGCAGTACTTC. It codes for CASSIIAGGLYEQYF.

This CDR3 reads CASSQPTSGTSEETQYF. Here the CDR3 DNA reads TGCGCCAGCAGCCAACCTACTAGCGGGACTTCCGAAGAGACCCAGTACTTC. This chain links TRBV4-1 with TRBJ2-5; 10 bases are a match to TRBD2. Trimming cost V 2 bases and J 3 bases; bases outside gene matches: 9. This CDR3 contains 17 residues. The germline CDR1 and CDR2 sequences are MGHRA and YSYEKL.

The chain has TRBV6-1 and TRBJ1-1; no reliable D call. Germline V gene data show CDR1 as MNHNS and CDR2 as SASEGT. Trimming took off 0 bases at V and 4 bases at J, with 12 bases between the two ends. The CDR3 is 15 amino acids. CDR3 sequence: CASSEAAIAGTEAFF. The CDR3 DNA sequence: TGTGCCAGCAGTGAAGCGGCGATAGCGGGCACTGAAGCTTTCTTT.

The table lists this clone with a count of one. V and J are TRBV5-6 and TRBJ1-2, with D unresolved. V dropped 7 bases and J dropped 0 bases, with 13 bases sitting between them. This CDR3 comprises 14 residues. Germline V lookup: CDR1 SGHDT, CDR2 YYEEEE. CDR3 DNA sequence: TGTGCCAGCTCCGGTCAGCAGGCTAACTATGGCTACACCTTC. Encoded protein: CASSGQQANYGYTF.

V usage is TRBV7-2 and J usage is TRBJ2-4; tentatively, D is TRBD1 (6 bases). The CDR3 covers 13 residues. Germline V gives CDR1 SGHTA, CDR2 FQGNSA. Trimming removed 6 bases at V and 15 bases at J, with 21 bases between. Written as DNA, the CDR3 is TGTGCCAGCAGTGGAAGGCCGGTCGGCAGGGGGTACTTC. Translated: CASSGRPVGRGYF.

The chain recombines TRBV4-3 with TRBJ1-1, with a tentative D call TRBD1 (5 bases). Deletions cut 3 bases from V and 8 bases from J, with 13 bases between. The CDR3 is 13 residues long. Germline CDR1 LGHNA, CDR2 YSLEER. CDR3 DNA sequence: TGCGCCAGCAGCCAGGAGGGGTGGCAAGAAGCTTTCTTT. Protein: CASSQEGWQEAFF.

The chain recombines TRBV5-1 with TRBJ2-2; 9 positions agree with TRBD2. Germline V gene lookup returns CDR1 SGHRS and CDR2 YFSETQ. The CDR3 is 14 residues long. J lost 6 bases, V lost 4 bases, and 4 bases had no gene match. The CDR3 here is CASSLRTSAGELFF. In DNA form, the CDR3 reads TGCGCCAGCAGCCTAAGGACTAGCGCCGGGGAGCTGTTTTTT.